These 14 T cell receptor beta chains were all obtained from the same sample, sequenced in a study of blood T cells in healthy people across ages. For the second PCR, which ran for about 6 to 11 cycles, a sample-barcoded 5' primer and a J-beta primer mix were used. TCRdb re-called the 5' RACE reads with MiXCR, one entry per CDR3 protein. The sample shows over 1.5 million distinct CDR3 sequences, 40% to 55% of them seen only once. The sequenced material came from blood. These receptors all stem from a woman between 40 and 55 years old in good health.

This clonotype was seen a handful of times. The rearrangement uses TRBV20-1 and TRBJ2-1; D assignment may be TRBD1 or TRBD2 (5 bases each). The CDR3 contains 12 residues. Germline CDR1 DFQATT, CDR2 SNEGSKA (reference sequence). Trimming left V 6 bases short and J 10 bases short, with 16 bases between. CDR3 nucleotides: TGCAGTGCGCTTCTTGGGACGGGCGAGCAGTTCTTC. Amino acids: CSALLGTGEQFF.

The sample holds a few counts of this clonotype. The chain carries TRBV27 and TRBJ1-4; D is unclear. The CDR3 has 13 amino acids. V lost 2 bases, J lost 8 bases, and 9 bases lay in between. CDR1 and CDR2 (germline): MNHEY, SMNVEV (reference sequence). The CDR3 DNA reads TGTGCCAGCAGTTTAGCAGGTTTGGAAAAACTGTTTTTT. This sequence encodes CASSLAGLEKLFF.

The J gene is TRBJ2-2, the V gene TRBV28; 11 bases agree with TRBD1. The trim removed 6 bases at V and 3 bases at J, leaving 3 bases unmatched. The CDR3 has 15 residues. Germline V lookup: CDR1 MDHEN, CDR2 SYDVKM. The CDR3 DNA is TGTGCCAGCAGCGGACAGGGGGCCGACACCGGGGAGCTGTTTTTT. Amino acid sequence: CASSGQGADTGELFF.

This clonotype has more than one count but fewer than ten. This chain joins TRBV29-1 and TRBJ2-1; 9 positions agree with TRBD1. CDR1 and CDR2 (germline): SQVTM, ANQGSEA. The junction had 7 bases not matched to a gene; V was cut back by 0 bases and J by 1 base. This CDR3 comprises 17 residues. This CDR3 reads CSVEDRVGTGSYNEQFF. DNA for the CDR3: TGCAGCGTTGAAGATCGGGTCGGGACAGGGTCCTACAATGAGCAGTTCTTC.

This clonotype was counted only a few times. The chain couples TRBV18 to TRBJ2-1, with no clear D. Germline V CDR1 and CDR2: KGHSH, LQKENI. This CDR3 has 13 amino acids. Trimming pared 3 bases from V and 8 bases from J, leaving 11 bases between. This CDR3 is CASSPASSDEQFF. As DNA, the CDR3 is TGTGCCAGCTCACCTGCGAGCAGCGATGAGCAGTTCTTC.

This chain uses TRBV6-2 or TRBV6-3 with TRBJ1-5, with a possible D match to TRBD1 (5 bases). The CDR3 totals 14 residues. Trimming took 5 bases from V and 3 from J, leaving 11 bases between them. CDR1 is MNHEY and CDR2 is SVGEGT in the germline V gene. CDR3 DNA sequence: TGTGCCAGCAGTGAAGGGACCCTCAATCAGCCCCAGCATTTT. Its translation: CASSEGTLNQPQHF.

The chain has TRBV4-2 and TRBJ1-2; 7 bases fit TRBD1. The junction had 5 bases not matched to a gene; V was cut back by 5 bases and J by 2 bases. The CDR3 covers 14 residues. CDR1 is LGHNA and CDR2 is YNFKEQ in the germline V gene. This chain's CDR3 is CASSDEQGNYGYTF. Here the CDR3 DNA reads TGTGCCAGCAGCGACGAACAGGGGAACTATGGCTACACCTTC.

This chain uses TRBV6-1 with TRBJ1-1; 7 nucleotides align to TRBD1. Trimming removed 8 bases from V and 4 bases from J; junction bases left unmatched: 13. The CDR3 length is 15 residues. Germline V CDR1 and CDR2: MNHNS, SASEGT. This chain's CDR3 is CASFEGAGGSTEAFF. CDR3 nucleotides: TGTGCCAGCTTTGAGGGGGCTGGGGGCAGCACTGAAGCTTTCTTT.

Only a few counts were recorded for this clonotype. The chain combines TRBV10-3 with TRBJ2-5, with D tentatively TRBD2 (6 bases). The CDR3 totals 13 residues. The germline V and J ends were trimmed by 5 bases and 3 bases, with 10 bases remaining between them. Germline CDR1 is ENHRY and CDR2 is SYGVKD. This CDR3 reads CAISPGGKETQYF. The CDR3 coding sequence is TGTGCCATCAGTCCTGGGGGGAAAGAGACCCAGTACTTC.

The V and J genes are TRBV5-5 and TRBJ1-1; possibly TRBD1 for D (5 bases). Germline V gene sequence: CDR1 SGHKS, CDR2 YYEKEE (reference sequence). With 3 bases removed from V and 6 bases from J, the gap between germline ends came to 9 bases. This CDR3 region has 12 residues. The CDR3 DNA reads TGTGCCAGCAGCTCGGGACCGCCTGAAGCTTTCTTT. The encoded protein is CASSSGPPEAFF.

The table lists this clonotype with a few counts. This chain's CDR3 is CASSSDWDRAYEQYF. As DNA, the CDR3 is TGTGCCAGCAGCTCCGACTGGGACAGGGCCTACGAGCAGTACTTC. The V gene is TRBV7-8, the J gene TRBJ2-7; 9 bases fit TRBD1. The CDR3 runs 15 residues. The ends lost 4 bases at V and 2 bases at J; junction bases unmatched: 6. CDR1 is SGHVS and CDR2 is FQNEAQ in the germline V gene.

The chain has TRBV13 and TRBJ2-5; D is tentatively TRBD1 or TRBD2 (6 bases each). The germline CDR1 and CDR2 sequences are PRHDT and FYEKMQ (reference sequence). The CDR3 length is 16 residues. V lost 5 bases and J 0 bases, leaving 16 bases between the germline ends. CDR3 protein: CASSLKGGSYQETQYF. The CDR3 DNA reads TGTGCCAGCAGCCTGAAGGGGGGATCGTACCAAGAGACCCAGTACTTC.

The J gene is TRBJ2-2, the V gene TRBV5-1; 8 bases are a match to TRBD2. V lost 3 bases to trimming and J lost 5 bases; unmatched junction nucleotides: 6. The CDR3 totals 15 residues. Germline V CDR1 and CDR2: SGHRS, YFSETQ. As DNA, the CDR3 is TGCGCCAGCAGCTCCGGGACTAGTATTACCGGGGAGCTGTTTTTT. It encodes CASSSGTSITGELFF.

The gene calls are TRBV5-6 and TRBJ2-5; 7 positions match TRBD1. The CDR3 totals 16 residues. Trimming removed 4 bases from V and 0 bases from J; junction bases left unmatched: 9. CDR1 and CDR2 (germline): SGHDT, YYEEEE. The CDR3 DNA reads as TGTGCCAGCAGCCGAACCTGGGACAGAGACCAAGAGACCCAGTACTTC. Encoded protein: CASSRTWDRDQETQYF.